What follows are 25 T cell receptor beta chains derived from one specimen sequenced in a study of control samples from healthy donors and cancer patients. Assay used: immunoSEQ multiplex PCR; TCRdb lists only in-frame clones, some missing. The data show about 85,000 clones, less than 90% seen once. Specimen: blood. The source of these receptors is a woman aged 55-69 years in good health.

The V call is TRBV28, the J call TRBJ1-2; D remains ambiguous. The ends were cut back, 6 bases at V and 4 bases at J, with 18 bases in the middle. CDR3 size: 15 residues. Germline loops: CDR1 MDHEN, CDR2 SYDVKM. The CDR3 is CASSPQRAWGYGYTF. The CDR3 coding sequence is TGTGCCAGCAGCCCTCAGAGGGCGTGGGGCTATGGCTACACCTTC.

The chain combines TRBV5-4 with TRBJ1-1; D is perhaps TRBD1 (6 bases). This CDR3 region has 13 residues. CDR1 and CDR2 from the germline V gene are SGHNT and YYREEE (reference sequence). Trimming stripped 5 bases from V and 0 bases from J, with 8 bases between. This CDR3 is CASRRGVNTEAFF. CDR3 bases: TGTGCCAGCAGGAGGGGGGTGAACACTGAAGCTTTCTTT.

The chain has TRBV6-2 or TRBV6-3 and TRBJ2-5, with 8 bases matching TRBD1. CDR3 length: 13 amino acids. The trim removed 6 bases at V and 4 bases at J, leaving 4 bases unmatched. The germline gives CDR1 MNHEY, CDR2 SVGEGT. The CDR3 region is CASSPGGTETQYF. The CDR3 DNA sequence: TGTGCCAGCAGCCCAGGGGGCACAGAGACCCAGTACTTC.

The V gene is TRBV19, the J gene TRBJ1-4; D gene uncertain. V shed 5 bases and J shed 4 bases, with 14 bases lying between them. This CDR3 contains 15 residues. CDR1 is LNHDA and CDR2 is SQIVND in the germline V gene (reference sequence). CDR3 region: CASSGYAASNEKLFF. CDR3 DNA: TGTGCCAGTAGTGGCTATGCAGCGAGTAATGAAAAACTGTTTTTT.

This chain links TRBV5-1 with TRBJ1-6, with 9 bases fitting TRBD1. V lost 4 bases and J lost 10; bases outside the gene matches: 15. CDR3 length: 17 residues. CDR1 SGHRS and CDR2 YFSETQ come from the germline V gene. CDR3 DNA: TGCGCCAGCAGCACCGGGACAGGGCATAGTGTGAGATCACCCCTCCACTTT. Protein product: CASSTGTGHSVRSPLHF.

The rearrangement uses TRBV6-2 or TRBV6-3 and TRBJ1-5; TRBD1 might be the D (5 bases). Germline values: CDR1 MNHEY, CDR2 SVGEGT. The length of the CDR3 is 14 residues. Trimming cost V 1 base and J 11 bases, with 15 bases left between them. Written as DNA, the CDR3 is TGTGCCAGCAGTTACTTAACGGGACGGTCGGCCCAGCATTTT. Translating gives CASSYLTGRSAQHF.

The V gene is TRBV7-9, the J gene TRBJ1-4; 9 bases align to TRBD1. The CDR3 is 18 residues long. Per germline, CDR1 SEHNR and CDR2 FQNEAQ (reference sequence). Trimming at V came to 5 bases and at J to 4 bases, leaving 14 bases not matched to a gene. CDR3 loop: CASSTTGGPPRSNEKLFF. In DNA form, the CDR3 reads TGTGCCAGCAGCACGACAGGGGGTCCCCCCCGAAGTAATGAAAAACTGTTTTTT.

V and J are TRBV29-1 and TRBJ2-7; 9 bases agree with TRBD1. This CDR3 has 14 residues. Germline CDR1 and CDR2: SQVTM and ANQGSEA. V was pared by 5 bases and J by 5 bases, with 10 bases of the junction left unmatched. The CDR3, as DNA: TGCAGCGTTCTGGGCGGGACAGGGATGGACGAGCAGTACTTC. Translating gives CSVLGGTGMDEQYF.

This chain uses TRBV18 with TRBJ2-1; the match to TRBD1 covers 12 bases. The CDR3 loop spans 17 amino acids. V gave up 4 bases and J gave up 9 bases; unmatched junction bases: 13. CDR1 is KGHSH and CDR2 is LQKENI in the germline V gene. The CDR3 DNA follows: TGTGCCAGCTCACTTTTCGGACCGGGACAGGGGGCGACTGAGCAGTTCTTC. As protein: CASSLFGPGQGATEQFF.

This rearrangement joins TRBV14 to TRBJ2-1; 7 nucleotides line up with TRBD1. J lost 7 bases, V lost 2 bases, and 14 bases had no gene match. The CDR3 length is 17 residues. The germline CDR1 and CDR2 sequences are SGHDN and FVKESK. CDR3 in DNA: TGTGCCAGCAGCCAATACCATGACAGGGTCGTTTTAAATGAGCAGTTCTTC. As protein: CASSQYHDRVVLNEQFF. The variable domain in full, completed from reference TRBV14 and TRBJ2-1, reads EAGVTQFPSHSVIEKGQTVTLRCDPISGHDNLYWYRRVMGKEIKFLLHFVKESKQDESGMPNNRFLAERTGGTYSTLKVQPAELEDSGVYFCASSQYHDRVVLNEQFFGPGTRLTVL.

This clone was seen just once. J is TRBJ1-1 and V is TRBV10-3; the D is unclear. The CDR3 has 14 residues. The V gene lost 3 bases and the J gene lost 6 bases, with 14 bases spanning the gap. The V gene's germline CDR1 is ENHRY and CDR2 SYGVKD. CDR3 bases: TGTGCCATCAGTGACCCGGGAAGGGATCCTGAAGCTTTCTTT. This codes for CAISDPGRDPEAFF.

For the CDR3, the DNA is TGTGCCAGCAGCGTAGTCGCAGGGCTGGGCGAGCAGTACTTC. Encoded protein: CASSVVAGLGEQYF. The chain combines TRBV9 with TRBJ2-7; weak D call: TRBD1 (5 bases). Germline CDR1 reads SGDLS; CDR2 reads YYNGEE. CDR3 length equals 14 residues. Trimming cost V 0 bases and J 6 bases, with 13 bases left between them.

The V call is TRBV11-3, the J call TRBJ2-5; 9 bases are shared with TRBD1. After removal of 5 bases from V and 7 bases from J, the junction contained 8 bases not matched to a gene. Germline CDR1 reads SGHNT; CDR2 reads YENEEA. The CDR3 extends over 14 amino acids. The CDR3 reads CASSPGDREGTQYF. DNA of the CDR3: TGTGCCAGCAGCCCAGGGGACAGGGAAGGGACCCAGTACTTC.

The chain uses TRBV6-6 and TRBJ1-3; the D gene is possibly TRBD1 (5 bases). CDR3 length: 16 amino acids. Germline V gene lookup returns CDR1 MNHNY and CDR2 SVGAGI (reference sequence). Between the trimmed V and J ends, which lost 0 bases and 3 bases, there was a span of 12 bases. The CDR3 sequence: CASSYSGQGGGNTIYF. CDR3 in DNA: TGTGCCAGCAGTTACTCGGGTCAGGGTGGTGGAAACACCATATATTTT.

This clone was counted a few times. The chain joins TRBV12-5 to TRBJ1-2; no reliable D call. This CDR3 is built from 12 residues. The germline V gene encodes CDR1 LGHNT and CDR2 FRNRAP. V was pared by 1 base and J by 8 bases, with 8 bases between. CDR3 in amino acids: CASGLDPRGYTF. CDR3 DNA sequence: TGTGCTAGTGGTTTGGATCCTAGGGGCTACACCTTC.

The V and J genes are TRBV27 and TRBJ2-7, with D perhaps TRBD2 (7 bases). CDR3 length equals 12 residues. V was trimmed by 8 bases and J by 7 bases, leaving 15 bases between them. Germline V gene sequence: CDR1 MNHEY, CDR2 SMNVEV (reference sequence). The CDR3 bases are TGTGCCAGCGGCCGAGAGGGGGGGGAGCAGTACTTC. Protein sequence: CASGREGGEQYF.

This clone showed up just a few times. The V call is TRBV30, the J call TRBJ1-6; a possible D gene is TRBD1 (5 bases). The germline V and J ends were trimmed by 0 bases and 9 bases, with 12 bases remaining between them. CDR1 and CDR2 (germline): GTSNPN, SVGIG (reference sequence). The CDR3 is made up of 14 amino acids. DNA of the CDR3: TGTGCCTGGAGTGTGGGGACCCGGGGTTCACCCCTCCACTTT. This sequence encodes CAWSVGTRGSPLHF.

The chain is built from TRBV9 and TRBJ1-1; D unresolved. The CDR3 is 14 residues long. CDR1 and CDR2 from the germline V gene are SGDLS and YYNGEE. V lost 5 bases and J 4 bases, leaving 15 bases between the germline ends. The CDR3 region is CASSITGMSTEAFF. As DNA, the CDR3 is TGTGCCAGCAGTATCACGGGAATGAGCACTGAAGCTTTCTTT.

The rearrangement joins TRBV5-1 to TRBJ1-4; D remains unclear. The V gene's germline CDR1 is SGHRS and CDR2 YFSETQ. Trimming took 0 bases from V and 1 from J, leaving 7 bases between them. The CDR3 is 15 amino acids. CDR3 nucleotides: TGCGCCAGCAGCTTGGTAGGCAGAACTAATGAAAAACTGTTTTTT. The encoded protein is CASSLVGRTNEKLFF.

The chain links TRBV7-2 to TRBJ1-2; 9 bases align to TRBD1. Germline CDR1 SGHTA, CDR2 FQGNSA. The CDR3 is 14 residues long. The junction had 3 bases not matched to a gene; V was cut back by 1 base and J by 6 bases. In DNA, the CDR3 is TGTGCCAGCAGCTTAGGGACAGGGGTTCATGGCTACACCTTC. Protein: CASSLGTGVHGYTF.

J is TRBJ2-5 and V is TRBV7-2, with TRBD2 matching 7 bases. This CDR3 comprises 13 residues. CDR1 is SGHTA and CDR2 is FQGNSA in the germline V gene. The trim removed 3 bases at V and 5 bases at J, leaving 3 bases unmatched. This CDR3 is CASSFGGIETQYF. For the CDR3, the DNA is TGTGCCAGCAGCTTCGGGGGGATTGAGACCCAGTACTTC.

The chain employs TRBV6-5 and TRBJ2-5; unclear D gene. Looked up from germline, CDR1 is MNHEY and CDR2 is SVGAGI. The CDR3 length is 14 residues. The V end was cut by 7 bases, the J end by 1 base, with 13 bases between. The CDR3 sequence is CASKGWAAQETQYF. Here the CDR3 DNA reads TGTGCCAGCAAGGGCTGGGCAGCCCAAGAGACCCAGTACTTC.

The rearrangement joins TRBV7-9 to TRBJ1-1; D ambiguous. V lost 1 base and J lost 1, with 10 bases in between. Germline lookup yields CDR1 SEHNR and CDR2 FQNEAQ (reference sequence). This CDR3 is 15 amino acids long. The CDR3 protein is CASSLGSAGNTEAFF. CDR3 in DNA: TGTGCCAGCAGCTTAGGTTCGGCCGGGAACACTGAAGCTTTCTTT.

The chain is built from TRBV2 and TRBJ1-5; the D is unclear. Trimming removed 5 bases at V and 3 bases at J, with 11 bases between. The CDR3 totals 14 residues. CDR1 is SNHLY, CDR2 FYNNEI, per germline. CDR3 nucleotides: TGTGCCAGCAGTCCGGATGGTCCCAATCAGCCCCAGCATTTT. It is translated as CASSPDGPNQPQHF.

This rearrangement joins TRBV30 to TRBJ2-6; no reliable D call. CDR1 and CDR2 from the germline V gene are GTSNPN and SVGIG (reference sequence). V shed 0 bases and J shed 0 bases, with 12 bases lying between them. This CDR3 region has 17 residues. CDR3 nucleotides: TGTGCCTGGAGTGTACGGATGGGGAACTCTGGGGCCAACGTCCTGACTTTC. Translated, it gives CAWSVRMGNSGANVLTF.